This T cell receptor beta chain was sequenced in a study of blood T cell repertoires in COVID-19. In assigning cohorts, the study relied on participant-reported clinical history. Original handling: Nucleated cell number was recorded as an estimate derived from reference gene primer amplification. The table came from immunoSEQ multiplex PCR; TCRdb's copy has only in-frame clones and leaves some out. V and J calls and clone size are copied from that table; D and trimming were computed from the DNA. The repertoire holds 250,000 to 300,000 clones, with approximately 91% as singletons. The V gene end was trimmed by 7 bases and the J gene end by 4 bases; junction bases not matched to a gene: 10. The CDR3 is made up of 15 amino acids. The V gene's germline CDR1 is SNHLY and CDR2 FYNNEI.

The sample comprised PBMCs or T cells enriched from blood (not recorded which). The receptor was derived from a middle-aged woman with acute COVID-19. The chain couples TRBV2 to TRBJ2-1; 7 nucleotides line up with TRBD2. The CDR3 loop is CASKLGSSGYNEQFF. The CDR3 nucleotides are TGTGCCAGCAAATTGGGCTCTAGCGGTTACAATGAGCAGTTCTTC.